Following are 17 T cell receptor beta chains from one sample sequenced in a study of sequential checkpoint blockade in melanoma. Documented treatment: randomized to nivolumab then ipilimumab (arm A) or the reverse (arm B). Some clones are missing from TCRdb's copy, which holds only in-frame ones; the method was immunoSEQ multiplex PCR. The sample contains 5,000 to 6,000 clones, 25% to 30% of which appear only once. The specimen was tumor tissue (inferred from file names), collected from a patient given nivolumab and ipilimumab in sequence. Receptor source: a human donor with melanoma.

Only a few counts were recorded for this clone. The chain combines TRBV28 with TRBJ2-5, with a tentative D call TRBD2 (5 bases). V lost 3 bases and J 5 bases, leaving 13 bases between the germline ends. CDR1 MDHEN and CDR2 SYDVKM come from the germline V gene. The CDR3 consists of 14 residues. The chain's CDR3 is CASSFGETPETQYF. DNA of the CDR3: TGTGCCAGCAGTTTTGGGGAGACACCGGAGACCCAGTACTTC.

In this sample, this clone turned up many times. The rearrangement links TRBV9 to TRBJ1-1, with a weak D call TRBD1 (5 bases). Between the trimmed V and J ends, which lost 0 bases and 5 bases, there was a span of 11 bases. The CDR3 contains 14 residues. The germline gives CDR1 SGDLS, CDR2 YYNGEE. Here the CDR3 reads CASSVVGGGTEAFF. CDR3 DNA sequence: TGTGCCAGCAGCGTAGTGGGGGGAGGAACTGAAGCTTTCTTT. The full variable domain, completed using reference TRBV9 and TRBJ1-1, is DSGVTQTPKHLITATGQRVTLRCSPRSGDLSVYWYQQSLDQGLQFLIQYYNGEERAKGNILERFSAQQFPDLHSELNLSSLELGDSALYFCASSVVGGGTEAFFGQGTRLTVV.

The chain links TRBV9 to TRBJ2-7; the D gene is possibly TRBD2 (5 bases). CDR3 length: 14 amino acids. Germline V lookup: CDR1 SGDLS, CDR2 YYNGEE. Trimming stripped 3 bases from V and 4 bases from J, with 14 bases between. The CDR3, as DNA: TGTGCCAGCAGCGCTGGGGAGAGTGGATACGAGCAGTACTTC. It is translated as CASSAGESGYEQYF.

This chain links TRBV28 with TRBJ2-7, with D maybe TRBD2 (5 bases). V lost 3 bases and J 2 bases, leaving 23 bases between the germline ends. Germline-derived CDR1 and CDR2 are MDHEN and SYDVKM. The CDR3 runs to 18 residues. CDR3 region: CASSFLGSYAGLPYEQYF. As DNA, the CDR3 is TGTGCCAGCAGTTTTCTGGGGAGCTACGCTGGGCTTCCCTACGAGCAGTACTTC.

J is TRBJ2-2 and V is TRBV6-8; D may correspond to TRBD1 or TRBD2 (5 bases each). CDR3 length equals 14 residues. V dropped 5 bases and J dropped 7 bases, with 14 bases sitting between them. Germline V gene data show CDR1 as MNHGY and CDR2 as SAAAGT. The CDR3 loop reads CASSVGTVVGELFF. The CDR3 DNA is TGTGCCAGCAGTGTCGGGACCGTTGTCGGGGAGCTGTTTTTT.

The gene calls are TRBV14 and TRBJ2-1; 7 nucleotides align to TRBD1. Germline values: CDR1 SGHDN, CDR2 FVKESK. CDR3 length: 18 amino acids. The trim removed 3 bases at V and 2 bases at J, leaving 13 bases unmatched. Here the CDR3 DNA reads TGTGCCAGCAGCCAGTTAAACGACGGGACAGCCACCTACAATGAGCAGTTCTTC. Protein: CASSQLNDGTATYNEQFF.

The gene calls are TRBV7-1 and TRBJ2-3, with TRBD2 matching over 7 bases. TRBV7-1 has ORF status, its function being uncertain. This CDR3 comprises 13 residues. The V and J ends lost 7 bases and 1 base, in that order; junction bases with no gene match: 2. CDR3 nucleotides: TGTGCCAGCACCCTAGCGGGCACAGATACGCAGTATTTT. Amino acids: CASTLAGTDTQYF.

The chain couples TRBV19 to TRBJ2-7; TRBD2 aligns across 14 bases. The CDR3 runs to 17 residues. With V trimmed by 5 bases and J by 3 bases, 9 bases remained unmatched. CDR1 is LNHDA, CDR2 SQIVND, per germline (reference sequence). CDR3 amino acids: CASSPPTSGRAVYEQYF. CDR3 in DNA: TGTGCCAGTAGTCCGCCGACTAGCGGGAGGGCGGTCTACGAGCAGTACTTC.

The V call is TRBV5-1, the J call TRBJ2-2; 7 bases are a match to TRBD1. The CDR3 loop spans 14 amino acids. V shed 0 bases, J shed 5 bases, and the junction held 1 base outside the gene matches. Germline-derived CDR1 and CDR2 are SGHRS and YFSETQ. The CDR3 is CASSLGGQTGELFF. Here the CDR3 DNA reads TGCGCCAGCAGCTTGGGGGGACAGACCGGGGAGCTGTTTTTT. Supplemented by reference TRBV5-1 and TRBJ2-2, the full variable domain reads KAGVTQTPRYLIKTRGQQVTLSCSPISGHRSVSWYQQTPGQGLQFLFEYFSETQRNKGNFPGRFSGRQFSNSRSEMNVSTLELGDSALYLCASSLGGQTGELFFGEGSRLTVL.

J is TRBJ2-1 and V is TRBV19, with 8 nucleotides matching TRBD2. This CDR3 comprises 17 residues. Germline CDR1 and CDR2: LNHDA and SQIVND (reference sequence). V gave up 5 bases and J gave up 2 bases; unmatched junction bases: 11. Here the CDR3 reads CASSSPPGLGAYNEQFF. The CDR3 region has the DNA TGTGCCAGTAGTTCTCCTCCGGGACTAGGGGCCTACAATGAGCAGTTCTTC.

Sample share makes this clone medium-sized. The rearrangement uses TRBV9 and TRBJ2-1; D ambiguous. V was cut by 0 bases and J by 6 bases, with 7 bases left in between. The germline CDR1 and CDR2 sequences are SGDLS and YYNGEE. The CDR3 totals 13 residues. The CDR3 loop reads CASSVDSSNEQFF. The CDR3 DNA reads as TGTGCCAGCAGCGTAGACTCATCCAATGAGCAGTTCTTC.

By share, this clone ranks as medium-sized. The chain joins TRBV9 to TRBJ1-1; a possible D gene is TRBD1 (6 bases). The ends were cut back, 4 bases at V and 1 base at J, with 14 bases in the middle. The length of the CDR3 is 15 residues. CDR1 and CDR2 from the germline V gene are SGDLS and YYNGEE. CDR3 residues: CASSTTGTPNTEAFF. The CDR3 DNA is TGTGCCAGCAGCACGACCGGGACACCGAACACTGAAGCTTTCTTT. The full variable domain, its missing parts supplied by reference TRBV9 and TRBJ1-1, is DSGVTQTPKHLITATGQRVTLRCSPRSGDLSVYWYQQSLDQGLQFLIQYYNGEERAKGNILERFSAQQFPDLHSELNLSSLELGDSALYFCASSTTGTPNTEAFFGQGTRLTVV.

The chain links TRBV29-1 to TRBJ1-4; D is unclear. Germline CDR1 and CDR2: SQVTM and ANQGSEA. This CDR3 has 15 residues. V was clipped by 4 bases and J by 7 bases, with 19 bases between them. The CDR3 spells CSVAWSHSRIEKLFF. CDR3 nucleotide sequence: TGCAGCGTTGCATGGAGTCACAGCCGCATTGAAAAACTGTTTTTT. Supplemented by reference TRBV29-1 and TRBJ1-4, the full variable domain reads SAVISQKPSRDICQRGTSLTIQCQVDSQVTMMFWYRQQPGQSLTLIATANQGSEATYESGFVIDKFPISRPNLTFSTLTVSNMSPEDSSIYLCSVAWSHSRIEKLFFGSGTQLSVL.

This chain uses TRBV6-8 with TRBJ2-7; D is possibly TRBD1 (5 bases). V gave up 5 bases and J gave up 3 bases, with 11 bases separating them. CDR1 is MNHGY and CDR2 is SAAAGT in the germline V gene. The CDR3 runs to 13 residues. This CDR3 is CASSKRQGYEQYF. Written as DNA, the CDR3 is TGTGCCAGCAGTAAGAGGCAGGGCTACGAGCAGTACTTC.

This clone has just a few counts. The chain links TRBV28 to TRBJ2-1; TRBD1 aligns across 7 bases. Germline V CDR1 and CDR2: MDHEN, SYDVKM. V gave up 6 bases and J gave up 2 bases; unmatched junction bases: 4. The CDR3 contains 14 residues. CDR3 nucleotides: TGTGCCAGCAGACCAGGGGGACCCTACAATGAGCAGTTCTTC. It is translated as CASRPGGPYNEQFF.

The V and J genes are TRBV6-8 and TRBJ2-2; possible D gene TRBD2, 5 bases. The CDR3 loop spans 15 amino acids. Between the trimmed V and J ends, which lost 5 bases and 5 bases, there was a span of 15 bases. Germline V gives CDR1 MNHGY, CDR2 SAAAGT. For the CDR3, the DNA is TGTGCCAGCAGTCTCTCAGCGGTAGCGACCGGGGAGCTGTTTTTT. Protein: CASSLSAVATGELFF.

This clone was picked up a small number of times. The chain combines TRBV11-3 with TRBJ2-2; the match to TRBD2 covers 11 bases. This CDR3 contains 15 residues. Germline V gene data show CDR1 as SGHNT and CDR2 as YENEEA. Trimming took 5 bases from V and 3 from J; bases not matched to a gene: 2. The CDR3 region is CASSKGLADTGELFF. The DNA for the CDR3 is TGTGCCAGCAGCAAGGGACTAGCGGACACCGGGGAGCTGTTTTTT.